This entry lists 3 T cell receptor beta chains sequenced from one sample in a study of T cells in Graves' hyperthyroidism and ophthalmopathy. RNA transcripts served as the template for amplifying TCR beta CDR3 regions. The HTBI set primed first-round TCR CDR3 RT-PCR. Each CDR3 protein gets one entry after TCRdb re-called the multiplex PCR reads with MiXCR. The table includes about 110,000 distinct CDR3 sequences, 16% detected once. Material: blood. Every receptor here comes from a woman in her fifties or sixties with Graves' hyperthyroidism.

The genes are TRBV28 and TRBJ2-7; D not certain. CDR1 and CDR2 (germline): MDHEN, SYDVKM. Deletions cut 4 bases from V and 0 bases from J, with 10 bases between. This CDR3 region has 14 residues. CDR3 nucleotides: TGTGCCAGCAGTTACCGGGCCAGCTCCTACGAGCAGTACTTC. Protein: CASSYRASSYEQYF. Looking up the rest from reference TRBV28 and TRBJ2-7 gives the full variable domain: DVKVTQSSRYLVKRTGEKVFLECVQDMDHENMFWYRQDPGLGLRLIYFSYDVKMKEKGDIPEGYSVSREKKERFSLILESASTNQTSMYLCASSYRASSYEQYFGPGTRLTVT.

This clonotype was detected many times. The rearrangement links TRBV11-1 to TRBJ2-1; 8 positions match TRBD1. The germline CDR1 and CDR2 sequences are SGHAT and FQDESV (reference sequence). The CDR3 is 16 residues long. V lost 3 bases and J lost 6; bases outside the gene matches: 10. CDR3 amino acids: CASSFPGTGTPNEQFF. The CDR3 region has the DNA TGTGCCAGCAGCTTTCCCGGGACAGGAACCCCCAATGAGCAGTTCTTC.

This clonotype was observed at least ten times. The genes are TRBV28 and TRBJ2-1; a possible D gene is TRBD1 (6 bases). Looked up from germline, CDR1 is MDHEN and CDR2 is SYDVKM. Trimming pared 2 bases from V and 5 bases from J, leaving 10 bases between. This CDR3 has 14 residues. The CDR3 DNA follows: TGTGCCAGCAGTTTAGCAGGGGCGAACAATGAGCAGTTCTTC. This codes for CASSLAGANNEQFF.